The 20 T cell receptor beta chains reported below all come from one sample, sequenced in a study of T cell responses to AZD1222 COVID-19 vaccine. This table comes from immunoSEQ multiplex PCR, and its TCRdb copy is limited to in-frame clones, with some not included. The table shows about 270,000 clones, with about 94% occurring only once. This specimen consisted of peripheral blood, obtained 28 days after the second AZD1222 dose. The receptors originated from an adult who received the AZD1222 COVID-19 vaccine.

This chain links TRBV5-1 with TRBJ2-5; 8 bases fit TRBD1. CDR3 size: 15 residues. The V gene's germline CDR1 is SGHRS and CDR2 YFSETQ. With V trimmed by 2 bases and J by 4 bases, 7 bases remained unmatched. CDR3 sequence reads: CASSFSSGGLETQYF. The DNA for the CDR3 is TGCGCCAGCAGCTTTTCCTCAGGGGGCCTAGAGACCCAGTACTTC.

The sample holds one count of this clone. The V gene is TRBV9, the J gene TRBJ1-1; D unclear. Germline V CDR1 and CDR2: SGDLS, YYNGEE. Between the trimmed V and J ends, which lost 0 bases and 6 bases, there was a span of 15 bases. The CDR3 extends over 15 amino acids. The CDR3 sequence is CASSVEAGAHSEAFF. The DNA for the CDR3 is TGTGCCAGCAGCGTAGAGGCAGGTGCCCACTCTGAAGCTTTCTTT.

This chain connects TRBV4-1 to TRBJ2-6, with a weak D call TRBD1 (6 bases). Germline V gives CDR1 MGHRA, CDR2 YSYEKL. The CDR3 contains 18 residues. V gave up 1 base and J gave up 0 bases, with 13 bases separating them. The CDR3 DNA follows: TGCGCCAGCAGCCAAGGTTCGGCAGGGGCCTCTGGGGCCAACGTCCTGACTTTC. Translation gives CASSQGSAGASGANVLTF.

The J gene is TRBJ1-4, the V gene TRBV18; D gene uncertain. This CDR3 has 11 residues. CDR1 is KGHSH and CDR2 is LQKENI in the germline V gene. V was shortened by 4 bases and J by 4 bases, with 1 base between the two germline ends. The CDR3: CASSLNEKLFF. In DNA, the CDR3 is TGTGCCAGCTCACTTAATGAAAAACTGTTTTTT.

The chain uses TRBV5-1 and TRBJ1-1; 8 bases fit TRBD1. The CDR3 is 15 residues long. Germline V CDR1 and CDR2: SGHRS, YFSETQ. V dropped 4 bases and J dropped 3; count of bases not matched to a gene: 8. The CDR3 DNA is TGCGCCAGCAGCCCGCGGACAGGGCGGGACACTGAAGCTTTCTTT. The encoded protein is CASSPRTGRDTEAFF.

This rearrangement joins TRBV28 to TRBJ1-2, with TRBD1 matching 8 bases. V dropped 0 bases and J dropped 3; count of bases not matched to a gene: 15. This CDR3 region has 19 residues. Looked up from germline, CDR1 is MDHEN and CDR2 is SYDVKM. The CDR3 protein is CASSLWWQGASAKHYGYTF. CDR3 sequence (DNA): TGTGCCAGCAGTTTATGGTGGCAGGGGGCGTCAGCTAAACACTATGGCTACACCTTC.

The V call is TRBV5-1, the J call TRBJ2-1, with D tentatively TRBD1 or TRBD2 (5 bases each). Trimming cost V 0 bases and J 5 bases, with 12 bases left between them. Germline V gene lookup returns CDR1 SGHRS and CDR2 YFSETQ. This CDR3 is 15 amino acids long. The DNA of the CDR3 is TGCGCCAGCAGCTTGGAGCGGACAATGAACAATGAGCAGTTCTTC. This gives the protein CASSLERTMNNEQFF.

This clone was counted a few times. The chain combines TRBV18 with TRBJ2-7; D ambiguous. Trimming removed 0 bases at V and 0 bases at J, with 12 bases between. Per the germline V gene, CDR1 is KGHSH and CDR2 is LQKENI. The CDR3 runs to 16 residues. The CDR3 loop is CASSPPIHSPSYEQYF. For the CDR3, the DNA is TGTGCCAGCTCACCACCTATACATAGTCCCTCCTACGAGCAGTACTTC. Looking up the rest from reference TRBV18 and TRBJ2-7 gives the full variable domain: NAGVMQNPRHLVRRRGQEARLRCSPMKGHSHVYWYRQLPEEGLKFMVYLQKENIIDESGMPKERFSAEFPKEGPSILRIQQVVRGDSAAYFCASSPPIHSPSYEQYFGPGTRLTVT.

This chain connects TRBV20-1 to TRBJ1-4, with 9 bases identical to TRBD1. V shed 3 bases, J shed 8 bases, and the junction held 7 bases outside the gene matches. Germline loops: CDR1 DFQATT, CDR2 SNEGSKA (reference sequence). This CDR3 is 14 amino acids long. Here the CDR3 reads CSASRNRGREKLFF. The CDR3 coding sequence is TGCAGTGCTAGTCGTAACAGGGGGCGAGAAAAACTGTTTTTT.

This clone was seen once. V gene TRBV28 combines with J gene TRBJ1-3, with D hard to call. CDR3 size: 11 residues. Germline V gene data show CDR1 as MDHEN and CDR2 as SYDVKM. The V end was cut by 6 bases, the J end by 6 bases, with 6 bases between. CDR3 sequence: CASSLVNTIYF. CDR3 DNA sequence: TGTGCCAGCAGCCTGGTAAACACCATATATTTT.

In DNA, the CDR3 is TGTGCCAGCTCACGATCGACAGGTTCGATCGCCGGGGAGCTGTTTTTT. It specifies CASSRSTGSIAGELFF. The chain couples TRBV18 to TRBJ2-2; TRBD1 is a possible D gene (6 bases). V gave up 4 bases and J gave up 6 bases, with 18 bases separating them. Germline V gives CDR1 KGHSH, CDR2 LQKENI. The CDR3 loop spans 16 amino acids.

This chain connects TRBV28 to TRBJ2-3; maybe TRBD1 (5 bases). The CDR3 is 14 residues long. Germline loops: CDR1 MDHEN, CDR2 SYDVKM. V was trimmed by 6 bases and J by 2 bases, leaving 12 bases between them. The CDR3 sequence is CASSPDSPTDTQYF. The DNA for the CDR3 is TGTGCCAGCAGCCCCGACAGCCCCACAGATACGCAGTATTTT. The entire variable domain, with the rest obtained from reference TRBV28 and TRBJ2-3, is as follows: DVKVTQSSRYLVKRTGEKVFLECVQDMDHENMFWYRQDPGLGLRLIYFSYDVKMKEKGDIPEGYSVSREKKERFSLILESASTNQTSMYLCASSPDSPTDTQYFGPGTRLTVL.

The rearrangement links TRBV19 to TRBJ2-7, with a tentative D call TRBD1 (7 bases). The germline V and J ends were trimmed by 3 bases and 4 bases, with 13 bases remaining between them. Germline V lookup: CDR1 LNHDA, CDR2 SQIVND (reference sequence). The CDR3 covers 14 residues. The CDR3 sequence: CASSITTGRYEQYF. For the CDR3, the DNA is TGTGCCAGTAGTATTACGACAGGGAGGTACGAGCAGTACTTC.

The gene calls are TRBV19 and TRBJ2-2; D ambiguous. Germline V gene lookup returns CDR1 LNHDA and CDR2 SQIVND (reference sequence). The CDR3 extends over 14 amino acids. The V gene lost 1 base and the J gene lost 7 bases, with 10 bases spanning the gap. In nucleotides, the CDR3 is TGTGCCAGTAGTATAGGAGAATGGGGCGGGGAGCTGTTTTTT. This translates into CASSIGEWGGELFF.

V usage is TRBV7-8 and J usage is TRBJ2-3; D perhaps matches TRBD2 (5 bases). CDR1 and CDR2 from the germline V gene are SGHVS and FQNEAQ. This CDR3 has 13 residues. V lost 3 bases and J lost 1, with 5 bases in between. CDR3 protein: CASSFSGTDTQYF. In nucleotides, the CDR3 is TGTGCCAGCAGCTTTAGCGGCACAGATACGCAGTATTTT.

The gene calls are TRBV7-9 and TRBJ2-7, with 7 bases identical to TRBD2. Germline CDR1 SEHNR, CDR2 FQNEAQ (reference sequence). The CDR3 runs to 17 residues. The junction had 14 bases not matched to a gene; V was cut back by 5 bases and J by 1 base. DNA for the CDR3: TGTGCCAGCAGCCCTCCGGCCGGGCTAGCGGAGTCCTACGAGCAGTACTTC. It encodes CASSPPAGLAESYEQYF.

V gene TRBV9 combines with J gene TRBJ1-1; D might be TRBD1 (6 bases). This CDR3 spans 18 amino acids. Germline V gives CDR1 SGDLS, CDR2 YYNGEE. V was pared by 4 bases and J by 1 base, with 23 bases between. The DNA of the CDR3 is TGTGCCAGCAGCACATTTCCGGGGGGGCTAAACCGGAACACTGAAGCTTTCTTT. It translates to CASSTFPGGLNRNTEAFF.

This clone was detected ten times or more. This sequence joins TRBV5-1 and TRBJ1-2, with D tentatively TRBD1 (5 bases). Looked up from germline, CDR1 is SGHRS and CDR2 is YFSETQ. The CDR3 has 15 residues. V was clipped by 0 bases and J by 5 bases, with 14 bases between them. CDR3 sequence: CASSLERRGGYGYTF. The CDR3 nucleotides are TGCGCCAGCAGCTTGGAGCGGAGGGGAGGATATGGCTACACCTTC. The whole variable domain, remainder taken from reference TRBV5-1 and TRBJ1-2, is KAGVTQTPRYLIKTRGQQVTLSCSPISGHRSVSWYQQTPGQGLQFLFEYFSETQRNKGNFPGRFSGRQFSNSRSEMNVSTLELGDSALYLCASSLERRGGYGYTFGSGTRLTVV.

The CDR3 region has the DNA TGTGCCAGCAGCTTCGCCCTGGGCACAAAGGACGGAAAACTGTTTTTT. As protein: CASSFALGTKDGKLFF. J is TRBJ1-4 and V is TRBV7-2; no clear D. CDR1 is SGHTA, CDR2 FQGNSA, per germline. Trimming took 3 bases from V and 10 from J, leaving 21 bases between them. This CDR3 comprises 16 residues.

The chain links TRBV12-3 or TRBV12-4 to TRBJ1-3; unclear D gene. V lost 3 bases, J lost 0 bases, and 3 bases lay in between. The CDR3 runs to 13 residues. The CDR3 DNA is TGTGCCAGCAGTTTGCACTCTGGAAACACCATATATTTT. It is translated as CASSLHSGNTIYF.